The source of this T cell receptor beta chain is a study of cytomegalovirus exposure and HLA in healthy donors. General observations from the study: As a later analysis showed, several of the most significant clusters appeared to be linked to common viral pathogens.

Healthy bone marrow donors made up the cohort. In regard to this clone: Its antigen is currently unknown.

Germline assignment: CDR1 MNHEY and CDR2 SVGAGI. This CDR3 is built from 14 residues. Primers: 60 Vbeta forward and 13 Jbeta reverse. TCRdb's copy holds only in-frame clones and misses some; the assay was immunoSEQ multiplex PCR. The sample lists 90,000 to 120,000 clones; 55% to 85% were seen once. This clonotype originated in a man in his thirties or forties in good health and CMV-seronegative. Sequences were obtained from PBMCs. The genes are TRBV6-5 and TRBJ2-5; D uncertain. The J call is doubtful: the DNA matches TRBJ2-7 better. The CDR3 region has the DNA TGTGCCAGCAGTTACTCTTTCCGCCTCTACGAGCAGTACTTC. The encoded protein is CASSYSFRLYEQYF.